The 22 T cell receptor beta chains given below trace back to one sample, sequenced in a study of T cells in narcolepsy. Sequencing was performed with immunoSEQ multiplex PCR; in TCRdb, only in-frame clones are kept and a portion is missing. Of around 20,000 clones in the sample, around 83% were seen once. Material: memory (CD45RA-) CD4+ T cells from blood. These receptors originate from a human donor in good health.

J is TRBJ2-7 and V is TRBV28; TRBD1 is a possible D gene (5 bases). The V gene's germline CDR1 is MDHEN and CDR2 SYDVKM. Trimming took off 5 bases at V and 3 bases at J, with 14 bases between the two ends. CDR3 length: 14 residues. This chain's CDR3 is CASSTAPGIYEQYF. The DNA for the CDR3 is TGTGCCAGCAGTACTGCGCCAGGGATCTACGAGCAGTACTTC.

The chain carries TRBV7-8 and TRBJ2-3; D unclear. This CDR3 is 14 amino acids long. Germline-derived CDR1 and CDR2 are SGHVS and FQNEAQ. V was clipped by 2 bases and J by 4 bases, with 10 bases between them. The CDR3 here is CASSLPVAADTQYF. The DNA of the CDR3 is TGTGCCAGCAGCTTACCGGTTGCGGCAGATACGCAGTATTTT. Variable domain in full (rest from reference TRBV7-8 and TRBJ2-3): GAGVSQSPRYKVAKRGQDVALRCDPISGHVSLFWYQQALGQGPEFLTYFQNEAQLDKSGLPSDRFFAERPEGSVSTLKIQRTQQEDSAVYLCASSLPVAADTQYFGPGTRLTVL.

The chain joins TRBV27 to TRBJ2-2; D is possibly TRBD2 (5 bases). Germline CDR1 and CDR2: MNHEY and SMNVEV (reference sequence). Trimming pared 1 base from V and 3 bases from J, leaving 9 bases between. This CDR3 contains 15 residues. The DNA of the CDR3 is TGTGCCAGCAGTTTATTAGGAGGCGACACCGGGGAGCTGTTTTTT. Translation: CASSLLGGDTGELFF.

The CDR3 coding sequence is TGTGCCAGCCGGGGGTGGGCAACTAATGAAAAACTGTTTTTT. This translates into CASRGWATNEKLFF. The chain carries TRBV6-1 and TRBJ1-4, with D possibly TRBD1 on 5 matching bases. Germline values: CDR1 MNHNS, CDR2 SASEGT. The V end lost 8 bases, the J end lost 0 bases, and 10 bases lay between the germline ends. The CDR3 covers 14 residues.

The V gene is TRBV6-1, the J gene TRBJ1-2; TRBD1 might be the D (5 bases). With 2 bases removed from V and 6 bases from J, the gap between germline ends came to 16 bases. CDR3 size: 15 residues. Germline CDR1 MNHNS, CDR2 SASEGT. CDR3 coding DNA: TGTGCCAGCAGTGAATCAAACCAACGGGGGAATGGCTACACCTTC. Translating gives CASSESNQRGNGYTF.

This chain joins TRBV6-6 and TRBJ1-2; TRBD1 is a possible D gene (5 bases). Germline loops: CDR1 MNHNY, CDR2 SVGAGI (reference sequence). V dropped 8 bases and J dropped 6 bases, with 19 bases sitting between them. The CDR3 sequence is 14 residues long. In DNA form, the CDR3 reads TGTGCCAGCTCGAGGGCGGGGGATCGGGATGGCTACACCTTC. The encoded protein is CASSRAGDRDGYTF.

The chain joins TRBV28 to TRBJ1-5, with a possible D match to TRBD1 (5 bases). The CDR3 length is 14 residues. Trimming stripped 2 bases from V and 5 bases from J, with 10 bases between. Germline assignment: CDR1 MDHEN and CDR2 SYDVKM. Written as DNA, the CDR3 is TGTGCCAGCAGTTTAGGGCAGGGCTATCAGCCCCAGCATTTT. It codes for CASSLGQGYQPQHF.

The rearrangement links TRBV5-1 to TRBJ1-1; D ambiguous. Trimming took off 1 base at V and 0 bases at J, with 7 bases between the two ends. Germline CDR1 SGHRS, CDR2 YFSETQ. This CDR3 comprises 14 residues. This CDR3 reads CASSLYSMNTEAFF. DNA for the CDR3: TGCGCCAGCAGCTTGTACAGTATGAACACTGAAGCTTTCTTT.

This chain's CDR3 is CASSLDVTGNTIYF. DNA of the CDR3: TGTGCCAGCAGCTTAGATGTCACTGGAAACACCATATATTTT. V and J are TRBV7-8 and TRBJ1-3, with D hard to call. Trimming took 1 base from V and 2 from J, leaving 6 bases between them. The CDR3 spans 14 residues. CDR1 SGHVS and CDR2 FQNEAQ come from the germline V gene.

The chain is built from TRBV2 and TRBJ2-1, with 11 bases aligning to TRBD2. The CDR3 has 16 amino acids. The junction had 8 bases not matched to a gene; V was cut back by 6 bases and J by 4 bases. Germline V gives CDR1 SNHLY, CDR2 FYNNEI. CDR3 amino acids: CASRSTSGGDYNEQFF. The CDR3 DNA reads as TGTGCCAGCAGGAGTACTAGCGGGGGAGATTACAATGAGCAGTTCTTC.

The gene calls are TRBV28 and TRBJ1-2, with D possibly TRBD1 on 5 matching bases. V gave up 2 bases and J gave up 8 bases, with 6 bases separating them. From germline, CDR1 is MDHEN and CDR2 SYDVKM. The CDR3 has 11 amino acids. The CDR3 protein is CASSLGAGYTF. The CDR3, as DNA: TGTGCCAGCAGTTTAGGGGCCGGCTACACCTTC.

The chain has TRBV13 and TRBJ2-5; 9 bases agree with TRBD2. The J segment lost 4 bases and the V segment lost 3 bases, leaving 6 bases of the junction unmatched. CDR3 length: 15 residues. The V gene's germline CDR1 is PRHDT and CDR2 FYEKMQ (reference sequence). DNA of the CDR3: TGTGCCAGCAGCTTTCGCGGGGGGGCGGCAGAGACCCAGTACTTC. This encodes CASSFRGGAAETQYF.

This chain links TRBV25-1 with TRBJ2-3; 7 bases agree with TRBD2. The CDR3 is 16 residues long. Germline V gene data show CDR1 as MGHDK and CDR2 as SYGVNS. Trimming cost V 1 base and J 2 bases; bases outside gene matches: 6. The CDR3 spells CASSESRRGITDTQYF. CDR3 nucleotide sequence: TGTGCCAGCAGTGAATCTAGGCGGGGGATCACAGATACGCAGTATTTT.

This sequence joins TRBV10-3 and TRBJ1-2, with TRBD1 matching over 7 bases. The germline V gene has CDR1 ENHRY and CDR2 SYGVKD. Trimming removed 4 bases from V and 3 bases from J; junction bases left unmatched: 2. CDR3 length equals 13 residues. The CDR3 region has the DNA TGTGCCATCAGTGCAGACAGGGACTATGGCTACACCTTC. This gives the protein CAISADRDYGYTF.

CDR3 DNA: TGTGCCAGCAGCGCCCAACAGGGGGCGCTGAACGGCTACACCTTC. Translated: CASSAQQGALNGYTF. This sequence joins TRBV7-2 and TRBJ1-2; 9 nucleotides line up with TRBD1. Germline CDR1 is SGHTA and CDR2 is FQGNSA. The J segment lost 8 bases and the V segment lost 5 bases, leaving 12 bases of the junction unmatched. The CDR3 has 15 residues.

The CDR3 region has the DNA TGTGCCCTTCGAAGGGACCCCTACGAGCAGTACTTC. This codes for CALRRDPYEQYF. This chain uses TRBV6-1 with TRBJ2-7; tentatively, D is TRBD1 or TRBD2 (5 bases each). The CDR3 is 12 amino acids. Between the trimmed V and J ends, which lost 11 bases and 2 bases, there was a span of 13 bases. Germline V gene data show CDR1 as MNHNS and CDR2 as SASEGT.

The sample holds a few counts of this clone. The CDR3 loop reads CASSGQGNTIYF. The CDR3 DNA follows: TGTGCCAGCAGCGGACAGGGAAACACCATATATTTT. The chain recombines TRBV6-5 with TRBJ1-3; TRBD1 might be the D (6 bases). Germline V gene data show CDR1 as MNHEY and CDR2 as SVGAGI. This CDR3 is 12 amino acids long. V was trimmed by 6 bases and J by 4 bases, leaving 7 bases between them.

The table lists this clone with a few counts. The genes are TRBV5-1 and TRBJ2-2; D gene unclear. The CDR3 loop spans 14 amino acids. Per the germline V gene, CDR1 is SGHRS and CDR2 is YFSETQ. V lost 0 bases, J lost 2 bases, and 5 bases lay in between. Here the CDR3 reads CASSLATNTGELFF. The CDR3 nucleotides are TGCGCCAGCAGCTTGGCCACAAACACCGGGGAGCTGTTTTTT.

CDR3 residues: CASSLDADGYTF. The CDR3 DNA follows: TGCGCCAGCAGCTTGGACGCCGACGGCTACACCTTC. This chain connects TRBV5-1 to TRBJ1-2, with D uncertain. The CDR3 totals 12 residues. V lost 0 bases and J lost 8, with 8 bases in between. Germline CDR1 SGHRS, CDR2 YFSETQ.

The chain employs TRBV7-6 and TRBJ2-3; 8 bases match TRBD2. This CDR3 has 16 residues. Germline CDR1 is SGHVS and CDR2 is FNYEAQ. Trimming at V came to 1 base and at J to 3 bases, leaving 6 bases not matched to a gene. The CDR3 sequence: CASSLGGGYETDTQYF. DNA of the CDR3: TGTGCCAGCAGCTTAGGCGGGGGGTATGAGACAGATACGCAGTATTTT.

The chain carries TRBV6-5 and TRBJ1-1; no clear D. Deletions cut 4 bases from V and 1 base from J, with 7 bases between. From germline, CDR1 is MNHEY and CDR2 SVGAGI. The CDR3 contains 13 residues. DNA for the CDR3: TGTGCCAGCAGTTCATCCGGGAACACTGAAGCTTTCTTT. This translates into CASSSSGNTEAFF.

V usage is TRBV11-2 and J usage is TRBJ2-1; 7 bases are a match to TRBD1. Trimming cost V 4 bases and J 4 bases; bases outside gene matches: 10. Germline V gene lookup returns CDR1 SGHAT and CDR2 FQNNGV. The CDR3 spans 16 residues. The CDR3 DNA follows: TGTGCCAGCAGCTCACGCCGGGACAGTCAATACAATGAGCAGTTCTTC. It encodes CASSSRRDSQYNEQFF.